These 17 T cell receptor beta chains share one sample of origin, sequenced in a study of blood T cell repertoires in COVID-19. TCRdb's table, derived via immunoSEQ multiplex PCR, lists solely in-frame clones and lacks some. The table lists 200,000 to 250,000 clones, 70% to 90% of them singletons. Sequencing input: peripheral blood. These receptors were taken from a woman aged 18 to 35 who had recovered from COVID-19.

This rearrangement joins TRBV30 to TRBJ2-2; TRBD2 aligns across 7 bases. Germline values: CDR1 GTSNPN, CDR2 SVGIG (reference sequence). This CDR3 is built from 15 residues. Trimming removed 2 bases from V and 4 bases from J; junction bases left unmatched: 7. CDR3 protein: CAWSRAGVGTGELFF. CDR3 DNA: TGTGCCTGGAGTCGGGCGGGAGTGGGCACCGGGGAGCTGTTTTTT.

The gene calls are TRBV13 and TRBJ1-1, with D possibly being TRBD1 (5 bases). CDR3 length equals 14 residues. Germline CDR1 PRHDT, CDR2 FYEKMQ (reference sequence). Between the trimmed V and J ends, which lost 2 bases and 2 bases, there was a span of 9 bases. The CDR3 DNA sequence: TGTGCCAGCAGCTTAAGGGGAGGAAACACTGAAGCTTTCTTT. Translation gives CASSLRGGNTEAFF. The full variable domain, completed using reference TRBV13 and TRBJ1-1, is AAGVIQSPRHLIKEKRETATLKCYPIPRHDTVYWYQQGPGQDPQFLISFYEKMQSDKGSIPDRFSAQQFSDYHSELNMSSLELGDSALYFCASSLRGGNTEAFFGQGTRLTVV.

This sequence joins TRBV19 and TRBJ2-4; weak D call: TRBD2 (5 bases). V dropped 3 bases and J dropped 0 bases, with 9 bases sitting between them. The CDR3 runs to 15 residues. Germline V gives CDR1 LNHDA, CDR2 SQIVND (reference sequence). In DNA, the CDR3 is TGTGCCAGTAGTATTTCGGGATTAGCCAAAAACATTCAGTACTTC. The encoded protein is CASSISGLAKNIQYF.

The chain employs TRBV19 and TRBJ2-2, with unresolved D. V shed 5 bases and J shed 2 bases, with 9 bases lying between them. The CDR3 is 14 residues long. The germline V gene encodes CDR1 LNHDA and CDR2 SQIVND (reference sequence). CDR3 nucleotide sequence: TGTGCCAGTAGTTGGCCCGTTAACACCGGGGAGCTGTTTTTT. Its protein product is CASSWPVNTGELFF.

A single count supports this clone. This chain joins TRBV6-6 and TRBJ2-5; 8 bases are a match to TRBD2. The V gene's germline CDR1 is MNHNY and CDR2 SVGAGI (reference sequence). The CDR3 runs 19 residues. V lost 5 bases to trimming and J lost 4 bases; unmatched junction nucleotides: 21. In DNA, the CDR3 is TGTGCCAGCAGTCGCCGCCCGGGACTAGACTCTACCCTTCGAGAGACCCAGTACTTC. Translated: CASSRRPGLDSTLRETQYF.

The table lists this clone with a count of one. The V gene is TRBV6-1, the J gene TRBJ2-5, with a possible D match to TRBD2 (5 bases). This CDR3 is 14 amino acids long. The germline V gene has CDR1 MNHNS and CDR2 SASEGT. Deletions cut 3 bases from V and 2 bases from J, with 10 bases between. The CDR3 loop reads CASSDRPGQETQYF. In DNA form, the CDR3 reads TGTGCCAGCAGTGACAGACCGGGACAAGAGACCCAGTACTTC.

The CDR3 loop reads CASSAPYTSPGTDTQYF. The DNA for the CDR3 is TGTGCCAGCAGCGCGCCATATACTAGCCCAGGCACAGATACGCAGTATTTT. The chain uses TRBV7-9 and TRBJ2-3; TRBD2 is a possible D gene (6 bases). There are 17 residues in the CDR3. CDR1 and CDR2 from the germline V gene are SEHNR and FQNEAQ (reference sequence). Trimming removed 5 bases from V and 1 base from J, with 19 bases in between.

The V and J genes are TRBV7-9 and TRBJ2-2; 8 bases align to TRBD2. There are 15 residues in the CDR3. Per germline, CDR1 SEHNR and CDR2 FQNEAQ (reference sequence). V shed 3 bases, J shed 7 bases, and the junction held 7 bases outside the gene matches. CDR3 bases: TGTGCCAGCAGCTTTAATTCAGCGGGAGACGGGGAGCTGTTTTTT. This encodes CASSFNSAGDGELFF.

The rearrangement uses TRBV5-1 and TRBJ2-3; D possibly matches TRBD1 or TRBD2 (7 bases each). V lost 4 bases and J 3 bases, leaving 18 bases between the germline ends. The CDR3 loop spans 16 amino acids. Per the germline V gene, CDR1 is SGHRS and CDR2 is YFSETQ. The CDR3 bases are TGCGCCAGCAGCCTGGGGGGGACAGCCTTGACAGATACGCAGTATTTT. It specifies CASSLGGTALTDTQYF.

This clone has only one observation. The V call is TRBV4-3, the J call TRBJ2-3, with D perhaps TRBD2 (5 bases). CDR1 and CDR2 (germline): LGHNA, YSLEER. This CDR3 has 17 residues. The V gene lost 3 bases and the J gene lost 2 bases, with 18 bases spanning the gap. DNA of the CDR3: TGCGCCAGCAGCCACGCGGGCCGGGCGCGTTTCACAGATACGCAGTATTTT. Protein sequence: CASSHAGRARFTDTQYF.

The chain links TRBV21-1 to TRBJ1-6; the tabulated D call, TRBD1, remains unverified against the DNA. TRBV21-1 represents a pseudogene. CDR3 length: 16 residues. The CDR3 bases are TGTGCCAGCAGCACGACAGGGCTATCCTATAATTCACCCCTCCACTTT. Protein: CASSTTGLSYNSPLHF.

V gene TRBV19 combines with J gene TRBJ1-2; D call uncertain. The V end lost 3 bases, the J end lost 4 bases, and 3 bases lay between the germline ends. The CDR3 covers 11 residues. Germline V gives CDR1 LNHDA, CDR2 SQIVND (reference sequence). The CDR3 spells CASSMAYGYTF. The CDR3 DNA reads as TGTGCCAGTAGTATGGCCTATGGCTACACCTTC.

Remarks on this clone: Other DNA sequences from this sample encode an identical CDR3 as well. The rearrangement links TRBV7-3 to TRBJ1-1; no reliable D call. The CDR3 has 13 residues. In germline, CDR1 is SGHTA, CDR2 FQGTGA. The V gene lost 1 base and the J gene lost 0 bases, with 3 bases spanning the gap. The CDR3 bases are TGTGCCAGCAGCTTAAGCGTGAACACTGAAGCTTTCTTT. This encodes CASSLSVNTEAFF.

The V gene is TRBV6-5, the J gene TRBJ2-1; D gene unclear. CDR3 size: 12 residues. Deletions cut 9 bases from V and 0 bases from J, with 6 bases between. Germline V gene sequence: CDR1 MNHEY, CDR2 SVGAGI. The CDR3 loop reads CASRSSYNEQFF. In nucleotides, the CDR3 is TGTGCCAGTAGGAGCTCCTACAATGAGCAGTTCTTC.

The V gene is TRBV30, the J gene TRBJ1-1; D ambiguous. V was pared by 4 bases and J by 0 bases, with 6 bases between. Germline values: CDR1 GTSNPN, CDR2 SVGIG (reference sequence). CDR3 size: 12 residues. This CDR3 reads CAWKFLNTEAFF. The CDR3 bases are TGTGCCTGGAAATTCTTGAACACTGAAGCTTTCTTT.

The rearrangement uses TRBV7-2 and TRBJ1-5; D might be TRBD1 (6 bases). The V and J ends lost 8 bases and 1 base respectively, with 12 bases between them. Per germline, CDR1 SGHTA and CDR2 FQGNSA. This CDR3 is built from 14 residues. The CDR3 DNA reads as TGTGCCAGCGCATTCACAGGGAGCAATCAGCCCCAGCATTTT. Residues: CASAFTGSNQPQHF.

This clone was seen only a few times. The V gene is TRBV11-3, the J gene TRBJ2-7; tentatively, D is TRBD1 (5 bases). Germline assignment: CDR1 SGHNT and CDR2 YENEEA. V shed 3 bases and J shed 0 bases, with 12 bases lying between them. The CDR3 sequence is 15 residues long. CDR3 nucleotides: TGTGCCAGCAGCTTCTTGGGCGACAGCTCCTACGAGCAGTACTTC. This sequence encodes CASSFLGDSSYEQYF.